The clone carrying this TCR beta chain was counted at least ten times. Its specificity is unknown. This CDR3 contains 16 residues. J gave up 10 bases and V 6 bases, and 16 bases lay outside the gene matches. Germline CDR1 and CDR2: ENHRY and SYGVKD. The sample belongs to a study of neurological immune-mediated disorders. By 5'RACE with 10-nucleotide random UMIs, the cDNA was made. TCRdb analysed the 5' RACE reads with MiXCR anew, one entry per CDR3 protein. The table records some 60,000 distinct CDR3 sequences, around 4.8% of them present only once. Study conclusions and caveats: Phylogenetic grouping assigned the repertoires of 18 of 34 multiple sclerosis patients to a single cluster of related CDR3 sequences. This cluster may be a repertoire-level signature. While HTLV-1-associated myelopathy showed the greatest TCR clonal expansion, multiple sclerosis showed the least, falling below healthy controls.

Sequenced material: PBMCs. V and J are TRBV10-3 and TRBJ2-1, with 9 bases matching TRBD2. The receptor's source is a woman aged 45-59 years with multiple sclerosis. The CDR3 loop reads CAIRSSLTSGNEEQFF. Here the CDR3 DNA reads TGTGCCATCAGGTCATCCTTGACTAGCGGAAACGAGGAGCAGTTCTTC.